This T cell receptor beta chain derives from a study of technical replicates of blood from four donors. Germline V gene data show CDR1 as SGHAT and CDR2 as FQNNGV. V gave up 4 bases and J gave up 3 bases; unmatched junction bases: 13. CDR3 length equals 17 residues. Clones were read by immunoSEQ multiplex PCR, and TCRdb kept only the in-frame ones, dropping some. The sample carries about 82,000 clones, around 93% recorded once. Material: T cells isolated from PBMCs. The chain has TRBV11-2 and TRBJ2-7; 9 nucleotides agree with TRBD1. This sequence was found in a human donor in good health. CDR3 bases: TGTGCCAGCAGCTCCTATCCCACCGGGACAGGGAGCTACGAGCAGTACTTC. Its protein product is CASSSYPTGTGSYEQYF.